This TCR beta chain was identified during a study of blood T cell repertoires in COVID-19. Sequencing used immunoSEQ multiplex PCR; TCRdb keeps in-frame clones, though not all of them. This sample carries 85,000 to 110,000 clones, around 84% of them seen once, and the ten largest clones take 12%. CDR3 length: 14 residues. V lost 8 bases, J lost 4 bases, and 9 bases stayed unmatched. The germline V gene encodes CDR1 SNHLY and CDR2 FYNNEI. Sample: peripheral blood. The receptor comes from a human donor in a cohort sampled during active COVID-19. The rearrangement uses TRBV2 and TRBJ1-1; 8 bases are a match to TRBD1. CDR3 residues: CASARQGLATEAFF. The CDR3 region has the DNA TGTGCCAGCGCCCGACAGGGGTTGGCCACTGAAGCTTTCTTT.